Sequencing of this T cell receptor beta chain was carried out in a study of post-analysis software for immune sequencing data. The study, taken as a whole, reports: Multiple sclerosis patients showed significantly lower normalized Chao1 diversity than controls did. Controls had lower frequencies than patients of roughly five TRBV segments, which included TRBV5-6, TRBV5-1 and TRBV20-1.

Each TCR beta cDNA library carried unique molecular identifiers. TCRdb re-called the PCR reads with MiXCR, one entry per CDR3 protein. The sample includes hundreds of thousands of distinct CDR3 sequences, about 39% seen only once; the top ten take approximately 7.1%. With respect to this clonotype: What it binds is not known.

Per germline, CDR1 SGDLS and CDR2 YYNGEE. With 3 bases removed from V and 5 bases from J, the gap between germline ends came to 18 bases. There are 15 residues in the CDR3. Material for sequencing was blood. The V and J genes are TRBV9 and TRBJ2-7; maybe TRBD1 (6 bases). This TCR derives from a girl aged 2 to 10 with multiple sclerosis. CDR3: CASSAAPTTGNEQYF. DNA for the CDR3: TGTGCCAGCAGCGCAGCCCCTACAACAGGGAACGAGCAGTACTTC. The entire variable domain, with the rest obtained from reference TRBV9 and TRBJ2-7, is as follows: DSGVTQTPKHLITATGQRVTLRCSPRSGDLSVYWYQQSLDQGLQFLIQYYNGEERAKGNILERFSAQQFPDLHSELNLSSLELGDSALYFCASSAAPTTGNEQYFGPGTRLTVT.